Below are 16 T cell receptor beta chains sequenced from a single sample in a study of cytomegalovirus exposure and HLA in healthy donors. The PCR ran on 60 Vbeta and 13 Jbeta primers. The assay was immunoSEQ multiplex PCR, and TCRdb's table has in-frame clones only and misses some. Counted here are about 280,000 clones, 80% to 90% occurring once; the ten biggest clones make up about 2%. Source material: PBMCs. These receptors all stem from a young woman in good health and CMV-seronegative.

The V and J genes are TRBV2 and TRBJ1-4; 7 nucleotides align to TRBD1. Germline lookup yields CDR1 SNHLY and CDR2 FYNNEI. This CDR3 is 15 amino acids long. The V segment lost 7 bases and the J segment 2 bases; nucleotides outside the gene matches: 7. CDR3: CASTGTVNTNEKLFF. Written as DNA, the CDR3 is TGTGCCAGCACCGGGACAGTAAACACTAATGAAAAACTGTTTTTT.

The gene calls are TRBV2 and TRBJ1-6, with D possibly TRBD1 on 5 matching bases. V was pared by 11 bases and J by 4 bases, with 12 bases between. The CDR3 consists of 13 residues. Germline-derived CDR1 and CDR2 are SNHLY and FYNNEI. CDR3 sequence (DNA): TGTGCCGGGGGGGGTTATTATAATTCACCCCTCCACTTT. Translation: CAGGGYYNSPLHF.

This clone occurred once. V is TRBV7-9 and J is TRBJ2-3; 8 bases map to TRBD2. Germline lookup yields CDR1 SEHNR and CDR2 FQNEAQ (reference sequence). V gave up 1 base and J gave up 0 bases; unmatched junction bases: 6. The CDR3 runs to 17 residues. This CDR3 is CASSLGWAGGSTDTQYF. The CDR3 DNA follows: TGTGCCAGCAGCTTAGGGTGGGCGGGGGGAAGCACAGATACGCAGTATTTT.

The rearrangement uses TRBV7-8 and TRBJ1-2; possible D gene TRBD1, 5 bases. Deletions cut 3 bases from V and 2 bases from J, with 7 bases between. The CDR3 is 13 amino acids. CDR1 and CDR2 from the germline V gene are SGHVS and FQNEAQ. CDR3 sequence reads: CASSFPGNYGYTF. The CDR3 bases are TGTGCCAGCAGCTTCCCAGGGAACTATGGCTACACCTTC.

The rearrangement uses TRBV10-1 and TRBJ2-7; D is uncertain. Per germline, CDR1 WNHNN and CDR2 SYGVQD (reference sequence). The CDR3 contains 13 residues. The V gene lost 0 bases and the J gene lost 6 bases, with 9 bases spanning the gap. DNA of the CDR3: TGCGCCAGCAGTGAGTCTGGTAGCCTCGAGCAGTACTTC. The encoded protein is CASSESGSLEQYF.

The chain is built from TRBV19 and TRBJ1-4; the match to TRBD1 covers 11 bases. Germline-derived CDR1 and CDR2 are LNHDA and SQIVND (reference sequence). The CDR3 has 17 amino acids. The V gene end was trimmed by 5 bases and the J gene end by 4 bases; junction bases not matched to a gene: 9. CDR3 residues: CASSSPGQGVGNEKLFF. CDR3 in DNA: TGTGCCAGTAGTTCTCCGGGACAGGGGGTGGGTAATGAAAAACTGTTTTTT. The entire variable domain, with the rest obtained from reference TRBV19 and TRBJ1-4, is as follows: DGGITQSPKYLFRKEGQNVTLSCEQNLNHDAMYWYRQDPGQGLRLIYYSQIVNDFQKGDIAEGYSVSREKKESFPLTVTSAQKNPTAFYLCASSSPGQGVGNEKLFFGSGTQLSVL.

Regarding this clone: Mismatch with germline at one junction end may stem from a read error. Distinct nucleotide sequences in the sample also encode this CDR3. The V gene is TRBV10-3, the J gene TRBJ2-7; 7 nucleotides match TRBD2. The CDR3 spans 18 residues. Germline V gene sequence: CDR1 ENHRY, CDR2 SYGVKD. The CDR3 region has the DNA TGTGCCATTAGTGAGCCCGATTTTGCGGGGGAGAGCTCCTACGAGCAGTACTTC. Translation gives CAISEPDFAGESSYEQYF.

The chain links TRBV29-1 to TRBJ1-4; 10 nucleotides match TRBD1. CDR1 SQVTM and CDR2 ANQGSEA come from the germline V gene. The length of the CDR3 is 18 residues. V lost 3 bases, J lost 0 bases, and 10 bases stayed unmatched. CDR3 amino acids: CSVERFGQGVATNEKLFF. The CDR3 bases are TGCAGCGTTGAGCGTTTCGGACAGGGGGTTGCAACTAATGAAAAACTGTTTTTT.

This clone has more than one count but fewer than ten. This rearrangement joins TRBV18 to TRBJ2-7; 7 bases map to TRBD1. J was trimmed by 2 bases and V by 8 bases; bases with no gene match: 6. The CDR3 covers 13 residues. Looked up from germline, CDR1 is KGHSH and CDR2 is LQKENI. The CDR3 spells CASHRQGTYEQYF. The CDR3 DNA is TGTGCCAGCCATAGACAGGGCACCTACGAGCAGTACTTC. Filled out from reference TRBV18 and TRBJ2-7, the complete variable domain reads NAGVMQNPRHLVRRRGQEARLRCSPMKGHSHVYWYRQLPEEGLKFMVYLQKENIIDESGMPKERFSAEFPKEGPSILRIQQVVRGDSAAYFCASHRQGTYEQYFGPGTRLTVT.

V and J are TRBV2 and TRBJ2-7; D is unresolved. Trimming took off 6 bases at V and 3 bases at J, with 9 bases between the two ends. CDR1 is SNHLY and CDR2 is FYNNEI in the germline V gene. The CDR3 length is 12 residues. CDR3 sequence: CASSSAGYEQYF. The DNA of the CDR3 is TGTGCCAGCAGCTCCGCCGGCTACGAGCAGTACTTC.

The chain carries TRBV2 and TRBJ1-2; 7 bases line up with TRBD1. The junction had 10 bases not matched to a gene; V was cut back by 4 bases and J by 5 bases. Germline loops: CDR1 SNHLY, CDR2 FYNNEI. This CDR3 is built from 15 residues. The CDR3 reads CASSAGTAINYGYTF. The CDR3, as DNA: TGTGCCAGCAGTGCCGGGACAGCTATTAATTATGGCTACACCTTC.

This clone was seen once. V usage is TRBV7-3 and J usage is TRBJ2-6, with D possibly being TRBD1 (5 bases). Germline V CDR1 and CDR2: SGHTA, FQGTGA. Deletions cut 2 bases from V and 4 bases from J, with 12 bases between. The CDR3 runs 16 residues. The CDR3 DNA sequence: TGTGCCAGCAGCTTACCAGGGTTAGACGGGGCCAACGTCCTGACTTTC. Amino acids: CASSLPGLDGANVLTF.

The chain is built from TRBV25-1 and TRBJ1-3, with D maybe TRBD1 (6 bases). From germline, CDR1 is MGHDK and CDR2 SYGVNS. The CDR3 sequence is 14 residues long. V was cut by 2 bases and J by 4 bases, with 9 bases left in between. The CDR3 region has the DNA TGTGCCAGCAGTGAAACAGGGACCGGAAACACCATATATTTT. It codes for CASSETGTGNTIYF.

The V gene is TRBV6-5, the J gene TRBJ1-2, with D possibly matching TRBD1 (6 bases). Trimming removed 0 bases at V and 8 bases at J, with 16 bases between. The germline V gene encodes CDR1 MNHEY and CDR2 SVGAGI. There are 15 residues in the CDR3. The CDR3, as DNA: TGTGCCAGCAGTTACTCGAGACAGGCTCTTAACGGCTACACCTTC. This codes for CASSYSRQALNGYTF.

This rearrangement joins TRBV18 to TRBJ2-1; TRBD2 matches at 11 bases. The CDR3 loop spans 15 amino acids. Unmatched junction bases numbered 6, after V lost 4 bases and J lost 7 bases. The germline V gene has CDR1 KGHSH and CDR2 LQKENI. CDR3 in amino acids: CASSRPGLAANEQFF. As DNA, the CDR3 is TGTGCCAGCTCACGTCCGGGACTAGCGGCAAATGAGCAGTTCTTC.

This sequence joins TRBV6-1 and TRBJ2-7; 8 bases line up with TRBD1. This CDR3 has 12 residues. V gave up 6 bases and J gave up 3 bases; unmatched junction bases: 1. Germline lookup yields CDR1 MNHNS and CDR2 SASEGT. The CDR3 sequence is CASRGQGYEQYF. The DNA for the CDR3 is TGTGCCAGCAGAGGACAGGGCTACGAGCAGTACTTC.